A selection of T cell receptor beta chains follows, all from one sample in a study of response to subunit inactivated influenza vaccine. Each CDR3 protein gets one entry after TCRdb re-called the RT-PCR reads with MiXCR. Of a few hundred thousand distinct CDR3 sequences in the sample, 11% to 15% were seen once. The sequencing used PBMCs from blood, collected 11 to 12 days after vaccination. The receptors were gathered from a man aged 50 to 59 who received an inactivated influenza vaccine. Both conserved end residues are trimmed from each CDR3. The size of a clone is reported for some rows only, either as once, few or many, or as a class for expanded clones.

J,size,V,CDR3
TRBJ2-3,few,TRBV20-1,SAGGGPSTDTQY
TRBJ2-5,NA,TRBV29-1,SYPGGVETQY
TRBJ1-4,NA,TRBV13,ASSLRGQANEKLF
TRBJ1-4,few,TRBV28,ASSFVDRGRDEKLF
TRBJ2-3,NA,TRBV19,ASSMAGGSTDTQY
TRBJ2-1,NA,TRBV7-2,ASSSIGGAYNEQF
TRBJ2-2,few,TRBV12-3/TRBV12-4,ASSAGQVGGELF
TRBJ2-7,NA,TRBV25-1,ASRQAGAYEQY
TRBJ2-3,few,TRBV2,ASSSTTSGSTDTQY
TRBJ2-1,NA,TRBV7-8,ASSPQGVSYNEQF
TRBJ2-1,few,TRBV20-1,SARLDYEQF
TRBJ2-5,few,TRBV25-1,ASTPPGGPRQEETQY
TRBJ2-1,NA,TRBV2,ASTLKRGYNEQF
TRBJ2-7,NA,TRBV4-1,ASSQEEGSGTSIYEQY
TRBJ2-4,NA,TRBV5-6,ASSLAVGVAKNIQY
TRBJ1-1,few,TRBV7-2,ASSLDAALNTEAF
TRBJ2-3,NA,TRBV15,ATSRSTGTDTQY
TRBJ1-2,NA,TRBV7-9,ASSFSGARDYGYT
TRBJ2-2,once,TRBV6-1,ASSLQGARIGELF
TRBJ2-7,few,TRBV7-2,ASSITPYEQY
TRBJ1-1,few,TRBV5-1,ASSWGTGANTEAF
TRBJ2-7,NA,TRBV20-1,SARPGTKDYEQY
TRBJ1-2,few,TRBV30,AWKLWRPYGYT
TRBJ1-1,few,TRBV24-1,ATRSTGRTEAF
TRBJ2-1,few,TRBV12-3/TRBV12-4,ASSLILAGNNEQF
TRBJ2-7,few,TRBV6-5,ASSSGQGTGGQY
TRBJ2-2,NA,TRBV7-6,ASSLVPFGELF
TRBJ2-1,few,TRBV15,ATSRGTGGIWEQF
TRBJ2-5,many,TRBV7-9,ASSLSETQY
TRBJ2-1,few,TRBV14,ASSQDWANEQF
TRBJ2-4,NA,TRBV25-1,ASSELSIQY
TRBJ2-4,NA,TRBV29-1,SVEDPLRGKNIQY
TRBJ2-3,few,TRBV29-1,SVAPSRGTQY
TRBJ2-7,few,TRBV7-2,ASSSTSGVYEQY